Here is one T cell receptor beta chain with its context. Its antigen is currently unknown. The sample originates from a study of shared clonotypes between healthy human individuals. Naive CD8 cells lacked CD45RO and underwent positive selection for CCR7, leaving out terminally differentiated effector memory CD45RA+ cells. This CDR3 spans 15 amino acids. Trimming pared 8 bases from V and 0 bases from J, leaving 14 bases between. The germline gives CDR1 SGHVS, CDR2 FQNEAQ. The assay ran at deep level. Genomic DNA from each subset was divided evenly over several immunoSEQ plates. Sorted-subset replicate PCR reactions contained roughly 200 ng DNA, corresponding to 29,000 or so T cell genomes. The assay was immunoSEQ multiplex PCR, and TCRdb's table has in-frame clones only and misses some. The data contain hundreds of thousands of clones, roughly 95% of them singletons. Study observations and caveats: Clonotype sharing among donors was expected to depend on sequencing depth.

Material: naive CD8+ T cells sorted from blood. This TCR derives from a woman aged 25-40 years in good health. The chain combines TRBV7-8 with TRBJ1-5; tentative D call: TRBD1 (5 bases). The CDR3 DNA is TGTGCCAGCTCACCCCCGGACAATAGCAATCAGCCCCAGCATTTT. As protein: CASSPPDNSNQPQHF.